This T cell receptor beta chain was identified in a study of T cell changes during pregnancy in multiple sclerosis. Sequencing was performed with immunoSEQ multiplex PCR; in TCRdb, only in-frame clones are kept and a portion is missing. The sample lists about 89,000 clones, approximately 90% occurring once. The CDR3 contains 13 residues. The V gene's germline CDR1 is MGHDK and CDR2 SYGVNS. V lost 1 base to trimming and J lost 4 bases, with 7 bases between them. Sample: peripheral blood, taken after pregnancy. This chain uses TRBV25-1 with TRBJ1-1; D unclear. The source of this sequence is a female donor in good health, enrolled as a control in a pregnancy study. This chain's CDR3 is CASSELEGTEAFF. Written as DNA, the CDR3 is TGTGCCAGCAGTGAATTGGAGGGCACTGAAGCTTTCTTT.